What follows is one TCR beta chain and its context. Assay: immunoSEQ multiplex PCR; the TCRdb copy retains only in-frame clones and omits some. The sample includes 200,000 to 250,000 clones, about 81% seen only once; the top ten take roughly 8.2%. This sample is part of a study of blood T cell repertoires in COVID-19. J gave up 7 bases and V 4 bases, and 10 bases lay outside the gene matches. The CDR3 sequence is 15 residues long. Germline CDR1 is SGHRS and CDR2 is YFSETQ. This clonotype was obtained from an elderly woman with COVID-19, enrolled during active disease. This chain connects TRBV5-1 to TRBJ2-1; 8 bases fit TRBD2. The sequencing sample was made of peripheral blood. CDR3 in amino acids: CASSPRLASGNEQFF. The CDR3 DNA reads as TGCGCCAGCAGCCCAAGATTGGCTAGCGGGAATGAGCAGTTCTTC.